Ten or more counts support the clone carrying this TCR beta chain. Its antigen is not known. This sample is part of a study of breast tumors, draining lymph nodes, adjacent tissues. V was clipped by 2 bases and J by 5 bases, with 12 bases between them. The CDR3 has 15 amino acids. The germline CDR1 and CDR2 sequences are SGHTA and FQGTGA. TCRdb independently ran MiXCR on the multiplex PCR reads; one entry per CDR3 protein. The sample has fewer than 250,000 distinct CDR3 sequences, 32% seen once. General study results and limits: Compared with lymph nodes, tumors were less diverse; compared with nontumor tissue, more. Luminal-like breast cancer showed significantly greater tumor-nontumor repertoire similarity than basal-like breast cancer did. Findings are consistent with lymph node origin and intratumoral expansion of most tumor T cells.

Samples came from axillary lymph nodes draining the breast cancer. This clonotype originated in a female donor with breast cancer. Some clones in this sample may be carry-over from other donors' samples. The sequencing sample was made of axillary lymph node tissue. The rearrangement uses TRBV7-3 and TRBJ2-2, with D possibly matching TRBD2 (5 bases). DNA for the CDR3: TGTGCCAGCAGCTTATCGGGGTTAAGGACCGGGGAGCTGTTTTTT. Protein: CASSLSGLRTGELFF.